This T cell receptor (beta chain) was recorded in a study of blood T cell repertoires in COVID-19 (TCRdb year 2020). Notes on the research overall: Collaborator samples came from the United States, Italy and Spain and covered acute and convalescent phases of COVID-19. The material from the prospective study consisted of cDNA or gDNA derived from T cells, B-cell-depleted T cells, or PBMCs. Deeply sampled blood TCRbeta repertoires from subjects exposed to, actively infected with, or recovered from COVID-19 were included in the dataset. The repertoires were made available in a free public database intended to serve as a resource for research on the immune response to SARS-CoV-2. The samples were drawn from two sources: the first 160 participants of the ongoing ImmuneRACE study, and 1,254 subjects contributed by 6 global collaborators. Sample metadata almost always included a de-identified subject ID, COVID-19 status, age in years and sex. HLA class I and class II types, where available, came from metadata supplied by the sample provider rather than from assay-based typing. The full study reports these points: How much clinical and demographic metadata was included differed by source and by participant, and the metadata was provided uncurated.

The immunoSEQ Assay, a bias-controlled multiplex PCR, was used to amplify TCRbeta CDR3 regions from genomic DNA. From the authors' description of their analysis: The number of nucleated cells in each sample was estimated by amplification of reference gene primers within the assay. To quantify the absolute abundance of each unique TCRbeta CDR3 rearrangement, sequence reads were collapsed and filtered. For each sample, productive Simpson clonality was calculated as the square root of Simpson's diversity index over productive rearrangements. This is the immuneACCESS table as TCRdb keeps it, with only in-frame sequences that have V and J called. A part of the clones is gone; compared with another copy, unresolved V genes explain less than half, and the rest is unexplained. D and trimming come from the DNA, and the V and J calls and clone size come from that table. Recorded for this sample are some 150,000 clones; about 86% of them occurred a single time. Of the sample, around 6.5% is held by the ten largest clones.

Whole blood was collected in K2EDTA tubes by collaborating institutions according to the institutions' own protocols. For TCRbeta analysis, collaborators shipped samples in one of three forms: frozen whole blood, isolated PBMCs, or DNA extracted from either of those sample types. V and J lose 1 base and 7 bases, and a span of 5 bases separates them. The CDR1 and CDR2 encoded by the germline V gene are SGHDT and YYEEEE. Measured from the cysteine to the phenylalanine, the CDR3 is 12 residues long. The entry retains the CDR3 DNA only, 36 bases that are in frame from base 1. As regards this clone: Its antigen specificity is not known. The record has no base qualities; no much larger clone is one base away.

Recombination joined TRBV5-6 with TRBJ1-4, with an unclear D gene assignment. This receptor was taken from a woman older than 75 in a cohort sampled during active or convalescent COVID-19. Sequenced material: peripheral blood. The DNA is TGTGCCAGCAGCTTGAAAGCTGAAAAACTGTTTTTT. Translation gives CASSLKAEKLFF.